The 9 T cell receptor beta chains listed next were all sequenced from one sample in a study of cytomegalovirus exposure and HLA in healthy donors. The PCR used 60 Vbeta and 13 Jbeta primers. Generated by immunoSEQ multiplex PCR, the TCRdb table keeps only in-frame clones and is missing some. This sample has about 170,000 clones; over 80% occur once, and the top ten carry roughly 4.7%. Sequenced: PBMCs. The receptors shown here come from a woman aged 45-60 years in good health and CMV-seropositive.

As concerns this clone: Germline and junction disagree at one end, which may indicate a read error. The chain is built from TRBV7-3 and TRBJ2-3, with 10 bases fitting TRBD2. Germline values: CDR1 SGHTA, CDR2 FQGTGA. This CDR3 is built from 18 residues. CDR3 in DNA: TGTTCCAGCAGCTTATGGGGGGGAGCGGGGGGGTTCCCAGATACGCAGTATTTT. Translated: CSSSLWGGAGGFPDTQYF.

The chain links TRBV5-1 to TRBJ2-7; D gene ambiguous. The CDR3 covers 15 residues. The V gene lost 0 bases and the J gene lost 6 bases, with 16 bases spanning the gap. Germline V gene lookup returns CDR1 SGHRS and CDR2 YFSETQ. CDR3 region: CASSLAPNEVSEQYF. CDR3 sequence (DNA): TGCGCCAGCAGCTTGGCACCGAATGAAGTGAGCGAGCAGTACTTC.

This chain links TRBV28 with TRBJ1-2, with D perhaps TRBD1 (5 bases). This CDR3 has 16 amino acids. CDR1 is MDHEN and CDR2 is SYDVKM in the germline V gene. Deletions cut 5 bases from V and 0 bases from J, with 16 bases between. CDR3 nucleotides: TGTGCCAGCAGTCCCCAGGTCGGGGGGTCTAACTATGGCTACACCTTC. This codes for CASSPQVGGSNYGYTF.

The rearrangement joins TRBV19 to TRBJ2-7; the D is unclear. The ends were cut back, 3 bases at V and 6 bases at J, with 18 bases in the middle. The germline gives CDR1 LNHDA, CDR2 SQIVND (reference sequence). The CDR3 spans 15 residues. The CDR3 sequence is CASSILSAGRLEQYF. The CDR3 DNA sequence: TGTGCCAGTAGTATCCTTTCGGCAGGCCGTCTCGAGCAGTACTTC.

This chain uses TRBV25-1 with TRBJ2-5; 10 bases align to TRBD1. The V and J ends lost 4 bases and 4 bases, in that order; junction bases with no gene match: 9. CDR3 size: 16 residues. In germline, CDR1 is MGHDK, CDR2 SYGVNS. The CDR3 protein is CASSVSPRDRGETQYF. CDR3 in DNA: TGTGCCAGCAGTGTCAGTCCCCGGGACAGGGGAGAGACCCAGTACTTC.

The chain is built from TRBV7-2 and TRBJ1-2; 7 bases are a match to TRBD1. The CDR3 contains 15 residues. CDR1 and CDR2 from the germline V gene are SGHTA and FQGNSA. J gave up 4 bases and V 4 bases, and 9 bases lay outside the gene matches. This chain's CDR3 is CASSSPRQGSYGYTF. The CDR3 nucleotides are TGTGCCAGCAGCTCCCCTAGACAGGGCTCCTATGGCTACACCTTC.

V gene TRBV6-5 combines with J gene TRBJ2-7; 11 bases fit TRBD2. Trimming removed 5 bases from V and 4 bases from J; junction bases left unmatched: 4. Germline assignment: CDR1 MNHEY and CDR2 SVGAGI. The length of the CDR3 is 14 residues. The CDR3 sequence is CASSRLAGKYEQYF. The CDR3 bases are TGTGCCAGCAGTAGACTAGCGGGAAAATACGAGCAGTACTTC.

The rearrangement links TRBV10-3 to TRBJ1-1, with 7 bases lining up with TRBD1. The CDR3 loop spans 14 amino acids. Trimming removed 10 bases from V and 0 bases from J; junction bases left unmatched: 8. From germline, CDR1 is ENHRY and CDR2 SYGVKD. Here the CDR3 reads CATSRGQLNTEAFF. The CDR3 DNA is TGTGCCACCTCGAGGGGACAGTTGAACACTGAAGCTTTCTTT.

The V call is TRBV4-1, the J call TRBJ2-1; 8 bases map to TRBD2. Germline V gives CDR1 MGHRA, CDR2 YSYEKL. This CDR3 contains 18 residues. V shed 4 bases, J shed 4 bases, and the junction held 15 bases outside the gene matches. CDR3 coding DNA: TGCGCCAGCAGCCCCGGGGGGGTAGCGGGATGGGGGTACAATGAGCAGTTCTTC. Translation gives CASSPGGVAGWGYNEQFF.